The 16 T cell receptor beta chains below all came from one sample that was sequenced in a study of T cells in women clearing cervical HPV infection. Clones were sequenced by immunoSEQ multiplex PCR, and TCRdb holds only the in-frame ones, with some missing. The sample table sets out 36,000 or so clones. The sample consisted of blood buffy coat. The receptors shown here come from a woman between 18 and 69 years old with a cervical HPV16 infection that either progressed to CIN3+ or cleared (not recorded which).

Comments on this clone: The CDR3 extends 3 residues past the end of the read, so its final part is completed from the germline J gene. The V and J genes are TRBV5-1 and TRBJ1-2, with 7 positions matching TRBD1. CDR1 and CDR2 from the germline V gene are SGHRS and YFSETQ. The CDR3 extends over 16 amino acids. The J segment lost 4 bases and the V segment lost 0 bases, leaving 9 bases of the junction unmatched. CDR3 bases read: TGCGCCAGCAGCTTGGCCATAGGGGGCCTGGGCTATGGC. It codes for CASSLAIGGLGYG. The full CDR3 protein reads CASSLAIGGLGYGYTF. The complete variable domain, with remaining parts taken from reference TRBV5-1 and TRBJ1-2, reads KAGVTQTPRYLIKTRGQQVTLSCSPISGHRSVSWYQQTPGQGLQFLFEYFSETQRNKGNFPGRFSGRQFSNSRSEMNVSTLELGDSALYLCASSLAIGGLGYGYTFGSGTRLTVV.

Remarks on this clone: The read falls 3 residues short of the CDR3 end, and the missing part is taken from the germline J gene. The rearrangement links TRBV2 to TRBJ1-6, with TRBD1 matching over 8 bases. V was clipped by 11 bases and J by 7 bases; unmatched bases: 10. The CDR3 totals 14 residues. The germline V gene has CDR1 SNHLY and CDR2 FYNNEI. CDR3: CASAVQGANSPLHF. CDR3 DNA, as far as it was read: TGTGCCTCAGCGGTGCAGGGGGCAAATTCACCC.

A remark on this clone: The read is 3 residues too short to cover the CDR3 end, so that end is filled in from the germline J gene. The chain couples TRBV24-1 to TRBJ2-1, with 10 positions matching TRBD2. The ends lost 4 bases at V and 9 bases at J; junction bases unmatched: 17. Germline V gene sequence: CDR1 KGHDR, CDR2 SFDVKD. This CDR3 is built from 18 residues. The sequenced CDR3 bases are TGTGCCACCAGTGACATCTTACAGCGGGGGGGCCCAATTGTTGAG. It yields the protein CATSDILQRGGPIVE. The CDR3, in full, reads CATSDILQRGGPIVEQFF.

CDR3 amino acids: CAWKSWLGLAAAYNEQFF. Partial CDR3 DNA: TGTGCCTGGAAGAGTTGGCTGGGACTAGCGGCAGCCTACAATGAG. This chain connects TRBV30 to TRBJ2-1; 11 nucleotides line up with TRBD2. The read stops 3 residues short of the end of the CDR3; the missing end is completed from the germline J gene. Germline CDR1 reads GTSNPN; CDR2 reads SVGIG (reference sequence). The CDR3 consists of 18 residues. V lost 4 bases to trimming and J lost 2 bases; unmatched junction nucleotides: 13.

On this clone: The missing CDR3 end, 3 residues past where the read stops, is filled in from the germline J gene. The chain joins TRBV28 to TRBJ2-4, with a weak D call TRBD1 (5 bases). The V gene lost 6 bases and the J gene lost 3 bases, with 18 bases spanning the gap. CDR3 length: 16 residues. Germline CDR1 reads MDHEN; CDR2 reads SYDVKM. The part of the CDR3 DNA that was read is TGTGCCAGCAGCCAAGCTACCGACAGTAGCAAAAACATT. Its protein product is CASSQATDSSKNI. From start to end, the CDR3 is CASSQATDSSKNIQYF.

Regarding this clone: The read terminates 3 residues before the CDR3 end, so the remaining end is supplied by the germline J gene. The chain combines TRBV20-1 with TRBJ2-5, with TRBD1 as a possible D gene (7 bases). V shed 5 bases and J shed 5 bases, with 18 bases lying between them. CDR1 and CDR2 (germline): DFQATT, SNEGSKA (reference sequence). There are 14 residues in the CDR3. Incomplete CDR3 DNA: TGCAGTGCTGGGCCACAGGGGAGGTCTGAGACC. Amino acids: CSAGPQGRSET. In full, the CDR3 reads CSAGPQGRSETQYF.

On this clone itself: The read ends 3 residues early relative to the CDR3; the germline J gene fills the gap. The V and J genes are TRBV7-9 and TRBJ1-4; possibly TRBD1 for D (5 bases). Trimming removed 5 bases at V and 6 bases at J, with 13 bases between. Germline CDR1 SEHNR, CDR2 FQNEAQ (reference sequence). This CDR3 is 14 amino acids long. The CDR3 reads CASSIGHIDEKLFF. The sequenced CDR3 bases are TGTGCCAGCAGCATCGGACATATAGATGAAAAA.

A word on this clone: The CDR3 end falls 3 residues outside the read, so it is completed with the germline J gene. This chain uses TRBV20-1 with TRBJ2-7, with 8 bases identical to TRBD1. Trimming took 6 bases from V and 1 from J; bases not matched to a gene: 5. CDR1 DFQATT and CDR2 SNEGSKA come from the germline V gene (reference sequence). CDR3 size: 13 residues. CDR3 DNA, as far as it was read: TGCAGTGCCCCTGACAGGGGTTCCTACGAG. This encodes CSAPDRGSYE. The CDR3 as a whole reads CSAPDRGSYEQYF.

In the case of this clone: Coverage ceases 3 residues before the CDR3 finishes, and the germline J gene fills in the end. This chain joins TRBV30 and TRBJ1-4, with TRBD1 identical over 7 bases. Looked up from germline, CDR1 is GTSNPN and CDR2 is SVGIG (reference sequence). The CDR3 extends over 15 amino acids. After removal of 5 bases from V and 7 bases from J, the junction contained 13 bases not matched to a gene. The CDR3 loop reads CAWQDLTGKIEKLFF. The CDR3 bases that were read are TGTGCCTGGCAGGATCTGACAGGGAAGATTGAAAAA.

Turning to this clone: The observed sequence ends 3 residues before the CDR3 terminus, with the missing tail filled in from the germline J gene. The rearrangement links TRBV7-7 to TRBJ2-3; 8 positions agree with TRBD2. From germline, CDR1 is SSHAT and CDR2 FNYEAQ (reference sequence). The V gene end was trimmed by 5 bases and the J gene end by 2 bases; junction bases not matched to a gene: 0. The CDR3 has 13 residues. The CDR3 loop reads CASSGLATDTQYF. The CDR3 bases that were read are TGTGCCAGCAGCGGACTAGCCACAGATACG. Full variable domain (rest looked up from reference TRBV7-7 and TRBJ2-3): GAGVSQSPRYKVTKRGQDVTLRCDPISSHATLYWYQQALGQGPEFLTYFNYEAQPDKSGLPSDRFSAERPEGSISTLTIQRTEQRDSAMYRCASSGLATDTQYFGPGTRLTVL.

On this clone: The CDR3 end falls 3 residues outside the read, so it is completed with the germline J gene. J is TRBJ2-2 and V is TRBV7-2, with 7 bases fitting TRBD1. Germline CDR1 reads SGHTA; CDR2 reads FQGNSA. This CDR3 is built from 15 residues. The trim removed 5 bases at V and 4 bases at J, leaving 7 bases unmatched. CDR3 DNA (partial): TGTGCCAGCAGCCTCCGGGACAGAGTCACCGGGGAG. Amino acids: CASSLRDRVTGE. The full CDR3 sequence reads CASSLRDRVTGELFF.

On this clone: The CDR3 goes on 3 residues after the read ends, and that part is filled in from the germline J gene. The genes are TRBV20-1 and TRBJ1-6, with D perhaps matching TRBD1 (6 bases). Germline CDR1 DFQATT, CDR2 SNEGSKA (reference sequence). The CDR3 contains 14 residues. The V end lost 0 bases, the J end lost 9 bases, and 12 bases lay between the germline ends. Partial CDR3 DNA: TGCAGTGCTAGAGATCTGGGGGCAGTTTCACCC. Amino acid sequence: CSARDLGAVSP. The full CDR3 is CSARDLGAVSPLHF.

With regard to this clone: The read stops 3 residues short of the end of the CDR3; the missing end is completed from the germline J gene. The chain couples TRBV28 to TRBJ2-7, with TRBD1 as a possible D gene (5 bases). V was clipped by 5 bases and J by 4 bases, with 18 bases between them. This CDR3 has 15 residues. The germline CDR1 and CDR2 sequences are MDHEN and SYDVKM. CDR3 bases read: TGTGCCAGCAGTCCTCTCGACACAGGTTTGTACGAG. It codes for CASSPLDTGLYE. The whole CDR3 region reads CASSPLDTGLYEQYF.

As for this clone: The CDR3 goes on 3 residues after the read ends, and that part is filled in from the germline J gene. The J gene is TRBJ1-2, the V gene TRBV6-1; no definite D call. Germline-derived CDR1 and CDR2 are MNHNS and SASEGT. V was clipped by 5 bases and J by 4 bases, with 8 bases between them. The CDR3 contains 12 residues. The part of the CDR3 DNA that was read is TGTGCCAGCAGTCAAGACTTCTATGGC. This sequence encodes CASSQDFYG. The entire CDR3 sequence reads CASSQDFYGYTF.

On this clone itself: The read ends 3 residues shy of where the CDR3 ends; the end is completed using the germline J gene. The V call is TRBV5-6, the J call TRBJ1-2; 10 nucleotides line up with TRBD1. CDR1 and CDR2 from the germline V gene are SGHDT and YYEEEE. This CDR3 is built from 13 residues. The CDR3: CASSRQGAGGYTF. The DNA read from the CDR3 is TGTGCCAGCAGCAGACAGGGGGCTGGAGGC.

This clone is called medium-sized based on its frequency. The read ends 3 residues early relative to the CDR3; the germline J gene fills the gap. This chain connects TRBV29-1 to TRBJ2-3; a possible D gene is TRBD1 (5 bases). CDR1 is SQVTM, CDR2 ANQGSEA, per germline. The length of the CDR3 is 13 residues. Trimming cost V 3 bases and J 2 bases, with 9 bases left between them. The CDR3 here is CSVDDSYTDTQYF. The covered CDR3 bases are TGCAGCGTTGATGACAGCTACACAGATACG.